One sample yielded the 4 T cell receptor beta chains listed below, sequenced in a study of T cells in Graves' hyperthyroidism and ophthalmopathy. Amplified TCR beta CDR3 regions derived from RNA transcripts. Researchers ran a first-round RT-PCR on the TCR CDR3 using the HTBI primer set. Each CDR3 protein gets one entry after TCRdb re-called the multiplex PCR reads with MiXCR. The sample contains hundreds of thousands of distinct CDR3 sequences, roughly 14% of which appear only once. The sample consisted of blood. The receptors were sampled from a woman aged 40 to 55 with Graves' ophthalmopathy.

This clonotype occurred a few times. The chain joins TRBV4-2 to TRBJ1-5, with 7 nucleotides matching TRBD1. CDR1 is LGHNA, CDR2 YNFKEQ, per germline. The CDR3 loop spans 16 amino acids. V lost 1 base to trimming and J lost 6 bases; unmatched junction nucleotides: 9. CDR3 sequence reads: CASSQARGTVSQPQHF. The CDR3 DNA reads TGTGCCAGCAGCCAAGCCCGCGGGACAGTGAGTCAGCCCCAGCATTTT.

This clonotype appeared a few times. V is TRBV13 and J is TRBJ2-2; perhaps TRBD1 as D (5 bases). CDR1 PRHDT and CDR2 FYEKMQ come from the germline V gene (reference sequence). This CDR3 comprises 14 residues. V dropped 3 bases and J dropped 4 bases, with 9 bases sitting between them. The CDR3 is CASSFQGSTGELFF. CDR3 bases: TGTGCCAGCAGCTTTCAGGGTAGCACCGGGGAGCTGTTTTTT.

This clonotype was seen at least ten times. The chain is built from TRBV20-1 and TRBJ2-5, with TRBD2 identical over 8 bases. CDR1 DFQATT and CDR2 SNEGSKA come from the germline V gene (reference sequence). Germline trimming cut 6 bases from V and 3 bases from J; bases unmatched to any gene: 9. The CDR3 runs 14 residues. The CDR3 sequence: CSAEGAGDEETQYF. The CDR3, as DNA: TGCAGTGCCGAGGGAGCGGGAGATGAAGAGACCCAGTACTTC.

In its sample, this clonotype was seen many times. The chain has TRBV27 and TRBJ1-2; D is unresolved. V was clipped by 5 bases and J by 8 bases, with 15 bases between them. Germline V gene data show CDR1 as MNHEY and CDR2 as SMNVEV (reference sequence). This CDR3 has 13 amino acids. In nucleotides, the CDR3 is TGTGCCAGCAGTAGGATAGGGATTGGGGGCTACACCTTC. The encoded protein is CASSRIGIGGYTF.